One and the same sample provided the 6 T cell receptor beta chains below, sequenced in a study of T-cell memory formation after mild COVID-19. TCRdb reprocessed the 5' RACE reads with MiXCR, giving one entry per CDR3 protein. Among a few hundred thousand distinct CDR3 sequences listed, approximately 15% were seen once. The material sequenced was PBMCs or a T cell subset sorted from them (not recorded which). The receptors originated from a man aged 18-30 years who had mild COVID-19 (a few samples of this study predate the infection). Cell type and time point are not known.

This clonotype has more than one count but fewer than ten. The chain carries TRBV15 and TRBJ2-3; tentative D call: TRBD2 (6 bases). The length of the CDR3 is 14 residues. Germline lookup yields CDR1 LNHNV and CDR2 YYDKDF (reference sequence). Trimming took off 3 bases at V and 4 bases at J, with 11 bases between the two ends. CDR3 residues: CATSSGGDADTQYF. DNA for the CDR3: TGTGCCACCAGCAGCGGAGGGGATGCAGATACGCAGTATTTT. Variable domain in full (rest from reference TRBV15 and TRBJ2-3): DAMVIQNPRYQVTQFGKPVTLSCSQTLNHNVMYWYQQKSSQAPKLLFHYYDKDFNNEADTPDNFQSRRPNTSFCFLDIRSPGLGDTAMYLCATSSGGDADTQYFGPGTRLTVL.

This chain links TRBV29-1 with TRBJ2-1, with TRBD1 matching over 7 bases. This CDR3 has 12 amino acids. CDR1 SQVTM and CDR2 ANQGSEA come from the germline V gene. V was pared by 7 bases and J by 4 bases, with 4 bases of the junction left unmatched. CDR3 DNA: TGCAGCGCCGAGGGACAGTACAATGAGCAGTTCTTC. This translates into CSAEGQYNEQFF.

The chain joins TRBV2 to TRBJ2-3, with 7 bases matching TRBD2. The CDR3 has 16 amino acids. Losses at the gene ends were 4 bases for V and 2 bases for J; bases not matched to a gene: 9. Germline V CDR1 and CDR2: SNHLY, FYNNEI. The CDR3 here is CASSALQRGYTDTQYF. The CDR3 DNA reads as TGTGCCAGCAGTGCACTCCAGCGGGGTTACACAGATACGCAGTATTTT.

As DNA, the CDR3 is TGTGCCAGCAGGGTTTCTAGCGGGGGGGCCTATGAGCAGTTCTTC. Residues: CASRVSSGGAYEQFF. The chain links TRBV2 to TRBJ2-1; 12 bases match TRBD2. CDR1 and CDR2 (germline): SNHLY, FYNNEI. The CDR3 runs 15 residues. The V and J ends lost 6 bases and 8 bases, in that order; junction bases with no gene match: 8.

This chain joins TRBV15 and TRBJ2-7; TRBD1 is a possible D gene (5 bases). The germline gives CDR1 LNHNV, CDR2 YYDKDF (reference sequence). Between the trimmed V and J ends, which lost 0 bases and 6 bases, there was a span of 9 bases. CDR3 length: 13 residues. This CDR3 is CATSRDSQGEQYV. For the CDR3, the DNA is TGTGCCACCAGCAGAGATTCCCAGGGCGAGCAGTACGTC.

This chain uses TRBV20-1 with TRBJ1-1; a possible D gene is TRBD1 (5 bases). This CDR3 comprises 11 residues. V was cut by 6 bases and J by 10 bases, with 15 bases left in between. The germline CDR1 and CDR2 sequences are DFQATT and SNEGSKA (reference sequence). This chain's CDR3 is CSALGGSVAFF. The CDR3 nucleotides are TGCAGTGCCCTGGGGGGAAGCGTAGCTTTCTTT.